These T cell receptor beta chains were read from a single sample in a study of blood T cell repertoires in COVID-19. Clones were sequenced by immunoSEQ multiplex PCR, and TCRdb holds only the in-frame ones, with some missing. Of 90,000 to 120,000 clones listed, about 80% were seen once; the top ten hold 4% to 5%. The sample comprised peripheral blood. The receptor source for this set is a woman between 65 and 79 years old with acute or convalescent COVID-19. CDR3s leave out the opening cysteine and the closing phenylalanine or tryptophan. Fields, in order: J gene, CDR3 length, V gene, CDR3 protein.

TRBJ2-7,12,TRBV13,ASSLVLAAYEQY
TRBJ1-3,13,TRBV6-5,ASSYGSGSGNTIY
TRBJ1-5,13,TRBV7-9,ASSFFGQGGQPQH
TRBJ2-5,15,TRBV5-4,ASSLLGSIAGLETQY
TRBJ1-4,13,TRBV7-9,ASSSGGTTNEKLF
TRBJ2-1,14,TRBV19,ASSISSSGGAEEQF
TRBJ2-4,15,TRBV28,ASSSFSGTLAKNIQY
TRBJ2-3,11,TRBV7-9,AIPSARTDTQY
TRBJ1-1,12,TRBV28,ASSSGTDSTEAF
TRBJ2-6,16,TRBV6-2/TRBV6-3,ASSPRQNTNSGANVLT
TRBJ1-5,13,TRBV7-2,ASSTRNGRSQPQH
TRBJ1-3,15,TRBV13,ASSSPNSPRPGNTIY
TRBJ1-5,12,TRBV7-9,ASSALEGNQPQH
TRBJ1-5,9,TRBV6-5,ATEGNQPQH
TRBJ2-5,13,TRBV24-1,ATSDDQGFGETQY
TRBJ2-2,15,TRBV7-6,ASSLASSGGGTGELF
TRBJ1-1,12,TRBV5-6,ASSWGDQHTEAF
TRBJ1-2,11,TRBV18,ASSPDKNYGYT
TRBJ1-2,12,TRBV2,ASSEPEGNYGYT
TRBJ2-1,14,TRBV28,ASSPPGQGGWNEQF
TRBJ2-5,13,TRBV7-3,ASSLAAEPQETQY
TRBJ2-3,13,TRBV24-1,ATSDSSGLGDTQY
TRBJ1-5,13,TRBV28,ASSPLGGAGQPQH